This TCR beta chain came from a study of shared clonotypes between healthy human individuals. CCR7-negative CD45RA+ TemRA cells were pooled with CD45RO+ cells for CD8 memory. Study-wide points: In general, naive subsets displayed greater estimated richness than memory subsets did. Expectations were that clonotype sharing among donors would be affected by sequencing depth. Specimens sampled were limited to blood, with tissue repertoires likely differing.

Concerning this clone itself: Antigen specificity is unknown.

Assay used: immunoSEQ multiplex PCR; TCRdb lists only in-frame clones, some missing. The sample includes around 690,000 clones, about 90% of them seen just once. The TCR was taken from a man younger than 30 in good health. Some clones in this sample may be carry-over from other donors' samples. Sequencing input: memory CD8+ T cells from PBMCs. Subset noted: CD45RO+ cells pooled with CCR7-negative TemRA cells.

The CDR3 is CASSNSYGYTF. CDR3 nucleotides: TGCGCCAGCAGTAACAGCTATGGCTACACCTTC. The gene calls are TRBV5-1 and TRBJ1-2; D call uncertain. Trimming shortened V by 5 bases and J by 4 bases, and 6 bases separated the two germline ends. The CDR3 has 11 amino acids. Germline V gene sequence: CDR1 SGHRS, CDR2 YFSETQ.